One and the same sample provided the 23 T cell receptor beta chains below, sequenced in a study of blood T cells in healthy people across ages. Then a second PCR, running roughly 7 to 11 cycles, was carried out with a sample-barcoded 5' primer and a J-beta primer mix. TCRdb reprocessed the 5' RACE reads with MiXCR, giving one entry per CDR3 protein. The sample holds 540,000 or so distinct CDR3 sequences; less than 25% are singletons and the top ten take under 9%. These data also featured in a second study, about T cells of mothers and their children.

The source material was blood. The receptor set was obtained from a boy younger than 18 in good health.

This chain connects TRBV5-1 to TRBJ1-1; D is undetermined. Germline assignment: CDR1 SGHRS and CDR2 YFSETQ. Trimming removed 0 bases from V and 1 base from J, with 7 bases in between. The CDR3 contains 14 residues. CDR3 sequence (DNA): TGCGCCAGCAGCTTGGAACACGGGAACACTGAAGCTTTCTTT. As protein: CASSLEHGNTEAFF.

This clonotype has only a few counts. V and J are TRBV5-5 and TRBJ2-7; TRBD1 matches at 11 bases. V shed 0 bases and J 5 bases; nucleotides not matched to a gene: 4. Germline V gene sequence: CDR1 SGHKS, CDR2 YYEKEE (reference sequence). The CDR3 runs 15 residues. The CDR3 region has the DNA TGTGCCAGCAGCTTGGGGGACAGGGGGAACAACGAGCAGTACTTC. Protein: CASSLGDRGNNEQYF.

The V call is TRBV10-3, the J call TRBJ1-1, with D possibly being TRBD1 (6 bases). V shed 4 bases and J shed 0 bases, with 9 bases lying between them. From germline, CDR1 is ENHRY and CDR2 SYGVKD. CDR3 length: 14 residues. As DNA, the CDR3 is TGTGCCATCAGTGGTGGACAGATGAACACTGAAGCTTTCTTT. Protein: CAISGGQMNTEAFF.

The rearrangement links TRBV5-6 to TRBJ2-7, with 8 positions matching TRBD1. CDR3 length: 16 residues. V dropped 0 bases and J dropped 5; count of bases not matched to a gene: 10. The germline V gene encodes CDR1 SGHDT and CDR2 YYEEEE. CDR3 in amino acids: CASSLDDRGFGDEQYF. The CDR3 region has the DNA TGTGCCAGCAGCTTGGACGACAGGGGTTTCGGGGACGAGCAGTACTTC. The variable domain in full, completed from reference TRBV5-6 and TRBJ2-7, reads DAGVTQSPTHLIKTRGQQVTLRCSPKSGHDTVSWYQQALGQGPQFIFQYYEEEERQRGNFPDRFSGHQFPNYSSELNVNALLLGDSALYLCASSLDDRGFGDEQYFGPGTRLTVT.

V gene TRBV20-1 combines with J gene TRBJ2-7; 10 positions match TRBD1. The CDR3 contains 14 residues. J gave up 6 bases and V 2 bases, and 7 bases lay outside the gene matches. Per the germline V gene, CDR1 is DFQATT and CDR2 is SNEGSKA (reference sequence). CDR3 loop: CSARTGTGECEQYF. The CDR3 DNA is TGCAGTGCTAGAACCGGGACAGGGGAATGCGAGCAGTACTTC.

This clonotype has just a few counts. CDR3 nucleotides: TGTGCCAGCAGTGACGTCCGGGACTACCAAGAGACCCAGTACTTC. Protein: CASSDVRDYQETQYF. This chain connects TRBV6-2 or TRBV6-3 to TRBJ2-5; tentatively, D is TRBD2 (6 bases). The CDR3 sequence is 15 residues long. Germline CDR1 is MNHEY and CDR2 is SVGEGT. Trimming left V 5 bases short and J 0 bases short, with 13 bases between.

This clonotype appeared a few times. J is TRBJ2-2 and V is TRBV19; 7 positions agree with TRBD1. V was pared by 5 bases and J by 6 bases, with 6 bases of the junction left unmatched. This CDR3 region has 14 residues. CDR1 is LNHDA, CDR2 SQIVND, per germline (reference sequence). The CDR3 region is CASSGTEGAGELFF. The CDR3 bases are TGTGCCAGTAGTGGGACAGAGGGTGCCGGGGAGCTGTTTTTT. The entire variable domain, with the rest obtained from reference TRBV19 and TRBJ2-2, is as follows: DGGITQSPKYLFRKEGQNVTLSCEQNLNHDAMYWYRQDPGQGLRLIYYSQIVNDFQKGDIAEGYSVSREKKESFPLTVTSAQKNPTAFYLCASSGTEGAGELFFGEGSRLTVL.

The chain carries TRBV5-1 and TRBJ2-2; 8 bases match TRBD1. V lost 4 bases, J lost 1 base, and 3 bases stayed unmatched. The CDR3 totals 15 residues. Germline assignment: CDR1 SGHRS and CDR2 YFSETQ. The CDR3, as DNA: TGCGCCAGCAGCGACGACAGGGGGAACACCGGGGAGCTGTTTTTT. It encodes CASSDDRGNTGELFF.

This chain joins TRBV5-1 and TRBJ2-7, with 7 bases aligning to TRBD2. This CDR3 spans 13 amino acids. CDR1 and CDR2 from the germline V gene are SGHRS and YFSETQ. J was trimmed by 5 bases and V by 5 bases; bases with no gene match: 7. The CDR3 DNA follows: TGCGCCAGCAGTTTTCAGGGAGGGGACGAGCAGTACTTC. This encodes CASSFQGGDEQYF. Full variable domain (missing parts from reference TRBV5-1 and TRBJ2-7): KAGVTQTPRYLIKTRGQQVTLSCSPISGHRSVSWYQQTPGQGLQFLFEYFSETQRNKGNFPGRFSGRQFSNSRSEMNVSTLELGDSALYLCASSFQGGDEQYFGPGTRLTVT.

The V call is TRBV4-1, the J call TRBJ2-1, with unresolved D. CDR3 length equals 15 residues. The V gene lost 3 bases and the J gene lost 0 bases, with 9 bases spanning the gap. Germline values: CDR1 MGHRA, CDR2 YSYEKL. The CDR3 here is CASSQAVSSYNEQFF. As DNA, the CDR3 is TGCGCCAGCAGCCAGGCCGTGAGCTCCTACAATGAGCAGTTCTTC.

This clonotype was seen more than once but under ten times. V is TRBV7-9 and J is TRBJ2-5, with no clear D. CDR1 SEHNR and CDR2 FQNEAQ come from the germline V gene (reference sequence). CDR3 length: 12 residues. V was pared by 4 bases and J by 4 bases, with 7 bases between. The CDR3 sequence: CASSSNRETQYF. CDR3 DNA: TGTGCCAGCAGCTCAAATCGAGAGACCCAGTACTTC.

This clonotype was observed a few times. The CDR3 spells CASSQDITSGSFRQETQYF. DNA for the CDR3: TGTGCCAGCAGCCAAGATATAACTAGCGGGAGCTTCCGCCAAGAGACCCAGTACTTC. This chain connects TRBV3-1 to TRBJ2-5, with 11 bases that match TRBD2. With 0 bases clipped from V and 1 base from J, the junction kept 10 bases outside the gene matches. Germline loops: CDR1 LGHDT, CDR2 YNNKEL (reference sequence). This CDR3 is built from 19 residues.

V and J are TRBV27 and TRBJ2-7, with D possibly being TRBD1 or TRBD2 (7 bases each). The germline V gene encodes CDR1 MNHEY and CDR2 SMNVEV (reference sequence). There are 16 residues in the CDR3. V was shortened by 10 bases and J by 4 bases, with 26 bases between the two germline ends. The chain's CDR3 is CATQVGGGWGIYEQYF. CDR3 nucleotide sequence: TGTGCCACTCAAGTGGGAGGGGGCTGGGGGATATACGAGCAGTACTTC.

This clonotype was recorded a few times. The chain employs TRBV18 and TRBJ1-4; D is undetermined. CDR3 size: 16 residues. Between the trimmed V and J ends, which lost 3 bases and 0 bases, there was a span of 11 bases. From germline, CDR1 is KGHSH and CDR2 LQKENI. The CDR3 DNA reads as TGTGCCAGCTCACCTTGGGGTCTTACAACTAATGAAAAACTGTTTTTT. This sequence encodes CASSPWGLTTNEKLFF.

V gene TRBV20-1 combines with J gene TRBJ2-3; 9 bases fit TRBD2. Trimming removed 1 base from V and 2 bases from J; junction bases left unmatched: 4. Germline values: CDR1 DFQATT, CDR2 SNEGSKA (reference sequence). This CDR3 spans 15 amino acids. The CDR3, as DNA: TGCAGTGCTAGAGGACTAGCGGAGGTCACAGATACGCAGTATTTT. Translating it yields CSARGLAEVTDTQYF.

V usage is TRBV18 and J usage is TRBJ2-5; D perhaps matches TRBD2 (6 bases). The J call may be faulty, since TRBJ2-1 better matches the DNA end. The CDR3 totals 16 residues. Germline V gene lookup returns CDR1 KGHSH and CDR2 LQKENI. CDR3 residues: CASSQTIADGQNEQFF. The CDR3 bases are TGTGCCAGCTCTCAGACGATAGCGGACGGACAAAATGAGCAGTTCTTC.

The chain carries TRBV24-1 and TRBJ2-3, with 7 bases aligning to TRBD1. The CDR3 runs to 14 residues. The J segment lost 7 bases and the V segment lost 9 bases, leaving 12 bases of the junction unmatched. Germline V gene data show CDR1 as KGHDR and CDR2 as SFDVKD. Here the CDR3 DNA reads TGTGCCACCGGGACCGGGACAGAACCTTATACGCAGTATTTT. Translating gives CATGTGTEPYTQYF.

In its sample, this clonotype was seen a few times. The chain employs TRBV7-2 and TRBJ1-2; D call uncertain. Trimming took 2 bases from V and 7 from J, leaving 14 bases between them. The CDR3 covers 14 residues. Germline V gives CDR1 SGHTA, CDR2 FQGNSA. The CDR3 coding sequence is TGTGCCAGCAGCTTAACTCCTGTAGACTGTGGCTACACCTTC. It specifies CASSLTPVDCGYTF.

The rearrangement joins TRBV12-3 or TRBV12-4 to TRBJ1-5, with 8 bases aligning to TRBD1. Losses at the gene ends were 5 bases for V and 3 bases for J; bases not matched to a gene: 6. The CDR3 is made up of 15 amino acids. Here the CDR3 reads CASSPDRAANQPQHF. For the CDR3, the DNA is TGTGCCAGCAGTCCGGACAGGGCGGCCAATCAGCCCCAGCATTTT.

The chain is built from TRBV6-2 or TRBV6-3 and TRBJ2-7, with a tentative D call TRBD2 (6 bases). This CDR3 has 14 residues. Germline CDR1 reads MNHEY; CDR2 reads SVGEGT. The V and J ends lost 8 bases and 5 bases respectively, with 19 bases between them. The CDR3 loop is CASSKGLATDEQYF. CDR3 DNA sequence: TGTGCCAGCTCTAAGGGGCTAGCGACCGACGAGCAGTACTTC.

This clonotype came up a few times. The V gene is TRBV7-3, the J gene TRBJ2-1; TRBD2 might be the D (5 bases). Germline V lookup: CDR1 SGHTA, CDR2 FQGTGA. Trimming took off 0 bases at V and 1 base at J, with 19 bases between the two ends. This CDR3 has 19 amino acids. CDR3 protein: CASSLTGSPRGVSYNEQFF. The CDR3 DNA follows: TGTGCCAGCAGCTTAACGGGGTCTCCACGGGGAGTTTCCTACAATGAGCAGTTCTTC.

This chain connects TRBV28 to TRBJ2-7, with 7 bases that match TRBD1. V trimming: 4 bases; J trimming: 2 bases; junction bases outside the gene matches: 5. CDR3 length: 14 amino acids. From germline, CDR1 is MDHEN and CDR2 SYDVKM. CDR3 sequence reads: CASSSDRTPYEQYF. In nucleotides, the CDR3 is TGTGCCAGCAGTTCGGACAGGACCCCCTACGAGCAGTACTTC.

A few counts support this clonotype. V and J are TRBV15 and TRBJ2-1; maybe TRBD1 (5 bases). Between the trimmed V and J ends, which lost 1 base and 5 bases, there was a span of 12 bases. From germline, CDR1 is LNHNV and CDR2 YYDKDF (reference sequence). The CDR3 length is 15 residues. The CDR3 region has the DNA TGTGCCACCAGCAGAGTTGACAGTTTAGACAATGAGCAGTTCTTC. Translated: CATSRVDSLDNEQFF.